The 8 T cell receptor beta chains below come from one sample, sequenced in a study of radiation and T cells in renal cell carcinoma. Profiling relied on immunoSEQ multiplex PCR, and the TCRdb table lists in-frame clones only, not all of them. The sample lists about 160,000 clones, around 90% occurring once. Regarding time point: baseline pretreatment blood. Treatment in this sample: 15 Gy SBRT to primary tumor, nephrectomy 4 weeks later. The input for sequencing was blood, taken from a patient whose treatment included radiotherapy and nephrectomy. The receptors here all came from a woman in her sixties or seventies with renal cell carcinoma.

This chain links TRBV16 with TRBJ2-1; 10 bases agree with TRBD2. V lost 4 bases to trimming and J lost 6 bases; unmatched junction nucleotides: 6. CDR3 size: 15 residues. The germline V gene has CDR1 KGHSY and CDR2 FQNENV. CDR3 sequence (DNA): TGTGCCAGCAGCCTTATAGCGGGGGGATTCAATGAGCAGTTCTTC. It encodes CASSLIAGGFNEQFF.

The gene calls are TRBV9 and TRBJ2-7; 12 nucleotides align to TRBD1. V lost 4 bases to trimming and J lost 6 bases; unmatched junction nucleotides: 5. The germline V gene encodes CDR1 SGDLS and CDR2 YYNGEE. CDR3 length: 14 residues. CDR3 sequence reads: CASSFGTGGTEQYF. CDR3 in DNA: TGTGCCAGCAGCTTTGGGACAGGGGGCACCGAGCAGTACTTC.

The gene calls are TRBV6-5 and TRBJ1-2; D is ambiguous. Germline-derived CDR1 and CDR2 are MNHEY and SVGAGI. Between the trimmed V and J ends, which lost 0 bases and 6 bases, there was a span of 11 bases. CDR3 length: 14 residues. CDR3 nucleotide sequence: TGTGCCAGCAGTTACTCTTGGGGTAGGGATGGCTACACCTTC. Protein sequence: CASSYSWGRDGYTF.

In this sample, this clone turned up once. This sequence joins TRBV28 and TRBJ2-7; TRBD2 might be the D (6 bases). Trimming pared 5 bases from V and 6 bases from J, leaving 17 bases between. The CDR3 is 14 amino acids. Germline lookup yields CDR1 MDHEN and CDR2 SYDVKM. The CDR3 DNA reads TGTGCCAGCAGTCCGCTGACTAGTTTAAGCGAGCAGTACTTC. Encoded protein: CASSPLTSLSEQYF.

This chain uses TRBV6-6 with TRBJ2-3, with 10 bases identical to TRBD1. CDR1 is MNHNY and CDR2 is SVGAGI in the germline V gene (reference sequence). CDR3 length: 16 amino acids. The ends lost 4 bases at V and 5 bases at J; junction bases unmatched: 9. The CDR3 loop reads CASSSRTGGLEDTQYF. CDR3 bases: TGTGCCAGCAGTTCCCGGACAGGGGGGCTTGAAGATACGCAGTATTTT.

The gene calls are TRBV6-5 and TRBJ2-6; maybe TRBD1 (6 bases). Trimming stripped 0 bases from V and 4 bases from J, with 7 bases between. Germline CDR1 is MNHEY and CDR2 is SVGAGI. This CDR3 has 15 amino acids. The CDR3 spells CASSYSGTGANVLTF. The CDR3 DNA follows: TGTGCCAGCAGTTACTCAGGGACAGGGGCCAACGTCCTGACTTTC.

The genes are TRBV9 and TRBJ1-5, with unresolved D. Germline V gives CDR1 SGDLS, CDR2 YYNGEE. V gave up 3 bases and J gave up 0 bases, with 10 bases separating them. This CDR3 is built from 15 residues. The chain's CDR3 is CASSATDYSNQPQHF. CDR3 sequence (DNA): TGTGCCAGCAGCGCAACAGACTATAGCAATCAGCCCCAGCATTTT.

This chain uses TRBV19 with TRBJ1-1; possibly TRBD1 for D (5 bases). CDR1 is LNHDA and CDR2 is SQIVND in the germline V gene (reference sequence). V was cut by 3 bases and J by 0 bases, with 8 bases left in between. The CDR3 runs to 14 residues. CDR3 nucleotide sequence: TGTGCCAGTAGTATTAGGGGACTGAACACTGAAGCTTTCTTT. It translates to CASSIRGLNTEAFF.